This entry lists 25 T cell receptor beta chains sequenced from one sample in a study of neurological immune-mediated disorders. TCRdb independently ran MiXCR on the 5' RACE reads; one entry per CDR3 protein. The data contain under 70,000 distinct CDR3 sequences, around 3% of them singletons. The sequenced sample was PBMCs. These receptors all come from a woman aged 45-59 years with multiple sclerosis.

This clonotype was counted many times. The chain is built from TRBV20-1 and TRBJ2-3, with D maybe TRBD2 (7 bases). Germline assignment: CDR1 DFQATT and CDR2 SNEGSKA (reference sequence). This CDR3 has 14 residues. Trimming stripped 6 bases from V and 4 bases from J, with 17 bases between. CDR3 region: CSAEMGGPSDTQYF. In DNA, the CDR3 is TGCAGTGCAGAGATGGGGGGGCCCTCAGATACGCAGTATTTT.

This clonotype was counted many times. The chain uses TRBV5-5 and TRBJ1-4; 9 bases match TRBD1. Germline V gives CDR1 SGHKS, CDR2 YYEKEE (reference sequence). The junction had 8 bases not matched to a gene; V was cut back by 4 bases and J by 7 bases. The CDR3 runs 15 residues. The CDR3 region has the DNA TGTGCCAGCAGCCGGGAACAGGGGGCTCTTGAAAAACTGTTTTTT. Protein: CASSREQGALEKLFF. The complete variable domain, with remaining parts taken from reference TRBV5-5 and TRBJ1-4, reads DAGVTQSPTHLIKTRGQQVTLRCSPISGHKSVSWYQQVLGQGPQFIFQYYEKEERGRGNFPDRFSARQFPNYSSELNVNALLLGDSALYLCASSREQGALEKLFFGSGTQLSVL.

This clonotype was counted ten times or more. The chain combines TRBV7-2 with TRBJ2-1, with D possibly matching TRBD2 (6 bases). CDR1 is SGHTA and CDR2 is FQGNSA in the germline V gene. Trimming removed 5 bases from V and 7 bases from J, with 21 bases in between. The CDR3 is 16 residues long. The CDR3 loop reads CASSPSGGAWRNEQFF. CDR3 sequence (DNA): TGTGCCAGCAGCCCTTCGGGCGGGGCTTGGAGGAATGAGCAGTTCTTC.

This clonotype was seen ten or more times. This rearrangement joins TRBV7-9 to TRBJ2-1, with D possibly being TRBD2 (6 bases). With 8 bases removed from V and 10 bases from J, the gap between germline ends came to 15 bases. Per germline, CDR1 SEHNR and CDR2 FQNEAQ (reference sequence). The CDR3 consists of 12 residues. CDR3 sequence reads: CASGQSGREQFF. In DNA form, the CDR3 reads TGTGCCAGCGGCCAATCAGGGAGGGAGCAGTTCTTC.

Many counts were recorded for this clonotype. The chain joins TRBV4-1 to TRBJ1-2, with D hard to call. CDR3 length equals 15 residues. Germline loops: CDR1 MGHRA, CDR2 YSYEKL. Trimming shortened V by 1 base and J by 4 bases, and 13 bases separated the two germline ends. The CDR3 coding sequence is TGCGCCAGCAGCCAAGGTCCGGCGGTACTCTATGGCTACACCTTC. Translation: CASSQGPAVLYGYTF.

This clonotype was observed at least ten times. The chain couples TRBV18 to TRBJ2-7; TRBD1 matches at 9 bases. V trimming: 3 bases; J trimming: 4 bases; junction bases outside the gene matches: 7. CDR3 size: 15 residues. The germline V gene encodes CDR1 KGHSH and CDR2 LQKENI. The CDR3 coding sequence is TGTGCCAGCTCACCGGGCGGACAGGGGAATTACGAGCAGTACTTC. Translated: CASSPGGQGNYEQYF.

This clonotype was observed at least ten times. The chain carries TRBV27 and TRBJ1-5, with TRBD1 as a possible D gene (6 bases). Trimming cost V 2 bases and J 6 bases, with 14 bases left between them. The CDR3 consists of 15 residues. CDR1 MNHEY and CDR2 SMNVEV come from the germline V gene (reference sequence). The CDR3, as DNA: TGTGCCAGCAGTTTAACGGGGGCGTTTACTCAGCCCCAGCATTTT. Translating gives CASSLTGAFTQPQHF.

At least ten counts were recorded for this clonotype. V usage is TRBV15 and J usage is TRBJ1-1; 10 bases fit TRBD1. With 1 base clipped from V and 4 bases from J, the junction kept 6 bases outside the gene matches. Germline V gene sequence: CDR1 LNHNV, CDR2 YYDKDF (reference sequence). The CDR3 extends over 16 amino acids. This chain's CDR3 is CATSRGDRGISTEAFF. CDR3 bases: TGTGCCACCAGCAGAGGGGACAGGGGTATTTCCACTGAAGCTTTCTTT. The whole variable domain, remainder taken from reference TRBV15 and TRBJ1-1, is DAMVIQNPRYQVTQFGKPVTLSCSQTLNHNVMYWYQQKSSQAPKLLFHYYDKDFNNEADTPDNFQSRRPNTSFCFLDIRSPGLGDTAMYLCATSRGDRGISTEAFFGQGTRLTVV.

At least ten counts were recorded for this clonotype. The chain employs TRBV9 and TRBJ2-4, with 7 positions matching TRBD2. Per the germline V gene, CDR1 is SGDLS and CDR2 is YYNGEE. The CDR3 totals 14 residues. V was clipped by 3 bases and J by 10 bases; unmatched bases: 10. The CDR3 is CASSEDTPGGIQYF. The CDR3 nucleotides read TGTGCCAGCAGCGAGGACACCCCGGGGGGTATTCAGTACTTC.

This clonotype occurred many times. The chain recombines TRBV2 with TRBJ2-3; D uncertain. The CDR3 is 12 amino acids. The V end was cut by 6 bases, the J end by 0 bases, with 4 bases between. Germline-derived CDR1 and CDR2 are SNHLY and FYNNEI. The CDR3 is CASRYSTDTQYF. CDR3 in DNA: TGTGCCAGCAGGTACAGCACAGATACGCAGTATTTT.

This clonotype was seen at least ten times. The chain is built from TRBV7-2 and TRBJ1-5; D ambiguous. The V and J ends lost 2 bases and 0 bases respectively, with 14 bases between them. Germline loops: CDR1 SGHTA, CDR2 FQGNSA. The CDR3 totals 17 residues. CDR3 sequence reads: CASSLFQADYSNQPQHF. The CDR3 DNA is TGTGCCAGCAGCTTATTCCAAGCAGATTATAGCAATCAGCCCCAGCATTTT.

This clonotype was detected ten times or more. The DNA of the CDR3 is TGTGCCAGCAGCCGGCGGACAGGGGACACTGAAGCTTTCTTT. Amino acid sequence: CASSRRTGDTEAFF. This chain connects TRBV7-2 to TRBJ1-1; 9 bases are a match to TRBD1. The CDR3 totals 14 residues. The germline V gene has CDR1 SGHTA and CDR2 FQGNSA. Unmatched junction bases numbered 4, after V lost 5 bases and J lost 3 bases.

This clonotype was picked up many times. V usage is TRBV29-1 and J usage is TRBJ2-7; either TRBD1 or TRBD2 may supply D (5 bases each). The CDR3 spans 16 residues. Trimming shortened V by 1 base and J by 0 bases, and 16 bases separated the two germline ends. From germline, CDR1 is SQVTM and CDR2 ANQGSEA. The CDR3 region is CSVEARGPGGSYEQYF. CDR3 nucleotides: TGCAGCGTTGAAGCCCGGGGACCAGGAGGCTCCTACGAGCAGTACTTC.

This clonotype was found many times. This chain links TRBV5-1 with TRBJ1-4, with 8 bases aligning to TRBD1. V was pared by 8 bases and J by 8 bases, with 11 bases of the junction left unmatched. The CDR3 runs to 14 residues. Germline CDR1 reads SGHRS; CDR2 reads YFSETQ. DNA for the CDR3: TGCGCCAGTCGACCCCAGGGGGCCCAAGAAAAACTGTTTTTT. Amino acid sequence: CASRPQGAQEKLFF.

This clonotype was seen many times. The chain combines TRBV12-3 or TRBV12-4 with TRBJ2-2; D remains ambiguous. This CDR3 comprises 14 residues. Trimming shortened V by 3 bases and J by 7 bases, and 12 bases separated the two germline ends. The CDR3 DNA follows: TGTGCCAGCAGTTTTTTCGGTACTGTCGGGGAGCTGTTTTTT. Its translation is CASSFFGTVGELFF.

There are many counts of this clonotype. V gene TRBV3-1 combines with J gene TRBJ2-7, with D maybe TRBD1 (5 bases). V was trimmed by 9 bases and J by 2 bases, leaving 14 bases between them. This CDR3 region has 13 residues. Looked up from germline, CDR1 is LGHDT and CDR2 is YNNKEL (reference sequence). CDR3 DNA sequence: TGTGCCAGTGGTAGATTGGACACCTACGAGCAGTACTTC. It is translated as CASGRLDTYEQYF.

The sample holds many counts of this clonotype. The chain has TRBV12-3 or TRBV12-4 and TRBJ2-3; maybe TRBD2 (6 bases). The length of the CDR3 is 15 residues. V lost 2 bases and J 2 bases, leaving 11 bases between the germline ends. This CDR3 is CASSLRRGYTDTQYF. The DNA for the CDR3 is TGTGCCAGCAGTTTAAGGCGGGGTTACACAGATACGCAGTATTTT.

There are many counts of this clonotype. The chain joins TRBV6-5 to TRBJ2-3; D remains unclear. The CDR3 covers 16 residues. Germline lookup yields CDR1 MNHEY and CDR2 SVGAGI. Trimming took off 5 bases at V and 4 bases at J, with 19 bases between the two ends. CDR3 coding DNA: TGTGCCAGCAGTCAAATCAGGCAGATTTCCGCAGATACGCAGTATTTT. This sequence encodes CASSQIRQISADTQYF.

This clonotype was observed many times. This CDR3 is CSVYQGGTSSYEQYF. The CDR3 DNA reads TGCAGCGTCTATCAAGGAGGGACTAGCTCGTACGAGCAGTACTTC. This sequence joins TRBV29-1 and TRBJ2-7, with 9 bases matching TRBD2. CDR3 size: 15 residues. Germline CDR1 reads SQVTM; CDR2 reads ANQGSEA. With 6 bases clipped from V and 4 bases from J, the junction kept 13 bases outside the gene matches.

This clonotype was seen ten or more times. Here the CDR3 DNA reads TGTGCCAGCAGCCGATTCAACACAGATACGCAGTATTTT. Encoded protein: CASSRFNTDTQYF. The chain uses TRBV7-9 and TRBJ2-3; the D is unclear. The CDR3 extends over 13 amino acids. Germline-derived CDR1 and CDR2 are SEHNR and FQNEAQ (reference sequence). Trimming took 5 bases from V and 2 from J, leaving 8 bases between them.

This clonotype appeared many times. The chain recombines TRBV27 with TRBJ1-4, with 7 bases aligning to TRBD1. The CDR3 spans 15 residues. Germline CDR1 reads MNHEY; CDR2 reads SMNVEV (reference sequence). V lost 6 bases to trimming and J lost 1 base; unmatched junction nucleotides: 5. CDR3 sequence: CASRGQLGTNEKLFF. CDR3 sequence (DNA): TGTGCCAGCAGGGGACAGCTGGGAACTAATGAAAAACTGTTTTTT.

This clonotype was observed at least ten times. The V and J genes are TRBV5-1 and TRBJ2-7; 9 positions agree with TRBD1. CDR1 is SGHRS, CDR2 YFSETQ, per germline. V was pared by 3 bases and J by 1 base, with 8 bases of the junction left unmatched. CDR3 size: 16 residues. In nucleotides, the CDR3 is TGCGCCAGCAGCTGCCCGGGACAGGGTAGATCCTACGAGCAGTACGTC. It is translated as CASSCPGQGRSYEQYV.

This clonotype appeared many times. The chain has TRBV29-1 and TRBJ2-5; the D gene is possibly TRBD2 (6 bases). The germline V and J ends were trimmed by 7 bases and 5 bases, with 17 bases remaining between them. This CDR3 has 13 amino acids. Germline V gene sequence: CDR1 SQVTM, CDR2 ANQGSEA. CDR3 loop: CSGWRAIMETQYF. DNA for the CDR3: TGCAGCGGCTGGAGGGCTATAATGGAGACCCAGTACTTC.

This clonotype was recorded many times. The V gene is TRBV6-5, the J gene TRBJ1-6; a weak D match, TRBD1 (6 bases). Germline V gene lookup returns CDR1 MNHEY and CDR2 SVGAGI. CDR3 length: 16 amino acids. Trimming took off 0 bases at V and 2 bases at J, with 8 bases between the two ends. The CDR3 spells CASSYSTGPYNSPLHF. The CDR3 nucleotides read TGTGCCAGCAGTTACTCGACAGGCCCCTATAATTCACCCCTCCACTTT.

This clonotype showed up many times. The chain carries TRBV5-1 and TRBJ2-1; the D gene is possibly TRBD2 (5 bases). The ends were cut back, 3 bases at V and 6 bases at J, with 16 bases in the middle. This CDR3 contains 15 residues. Per germline, CDR1 SGHRS and CDR2 YFSETQ. The CDR3 is CASSSITGNSNEQFF. CDR3 nucleotides: TGCGCCAGCAGCTCCATAACGGGAAACTCCAATGAGCAGTTCTTC. Full variable domain (outside the CDR3, taken from reference TRBV5-1 and TRBJ2-1): KAGVTQTPRYLIKTRGQQVTLSCSPISGHRSVSWYQQTPGQGLQFLFEYFSETQRNKGNFPGRFSGRQFSNSRSEMNVSTLELGDSALYLCASSSITGNSNEQFFGPGTRLTVL.